This TCR beta chain was sequenced in a study of blood T cell repertoires in COVID-19. Across the study: Samples came from the United States, Italy and Spain, spanning acute and convalescent COVID-19. The analysed material was cDNA or gDNA that came from T cells, B-cell-depleted T cells, or PBMCs.

Per the study methods: From reference gene primer amplification, estimates of nucleated cell counts were derived. The table came from immunoSEQ multiplex PCR; TCRdb's copy has only in-frame clones and leaves some out. From that table come the V and J calls and clone size; the DNA was used to work out D and trimming. The sample carries 100,000 to 150,000 clones, around 83% recorded once. Germline CDR1 SGHNT, CDR2 YYREEE (reference sequence). The ends were cut back, 4 bases at V and 1 base at J, with 14 bases in the middle. CDR3 length: 15 residues. The sequenced material came from peripheral blood. This chain links TRBV5-4 with TRBJ1-1, with unresolved D. The sequence came from a man in his 60s with acute or convalescent COVID-19. The CDR3 DNA reads as TGTGCCAGCAGCCTGGATCGGAGCAAGAACACTGAAGCTTTCTTT. This gives the protein CASSLDRSKNTEAFF.